A selection of T cell receptor beta chains follows, all from one sample in a study of blood T cell repertoires in COVID-19. Method: immunoSEQ multiplex PCR; TCRdb's copy keeps in-frame clones and lacks some. The table has about 250,000 clones, approximately 83% seen once; the top ten hold approximately 9.1%. Specimen: peripheral blood. These receptors were collected from a man at least 80 years old with acute or convalescent COVID-19. Both conserved end residues are part of each CDR3. The D gene is left open where the match is weak. Some rows have no size entry. The others give once, few or many, or a class for an expanded clone.

j_call v_call clone_size d_call cdr3_nt cdr3_aa
TRBJ1-2 TRBV9 . TRBD1 TGTGCCAGCAGCGCCCGGACAGGGTATGGCTACACCTTC CASSARTGYGYTF
TRBJ1-5 TRBV30 . . TGTGCCTGGAGTGTTCCAGGCAATCAGCCCCAGCATTTT CAWSVPGNQPQHF
TRBJ2-1 TRBV11-3 . TRBD2 TGTGCCAGCAGCTTAGATCGGATGGACGGGAGGAGGCGTGGGGAGCAGTTCTTC CASSLDRMDGRRRGEQFF
TRBJ2-1 TRBV24-1 . TRBD2 TGTGCCACCAGTGATGTGGGACTAGCGGGGTTCTACAATGAGCAGTTCTTC CATSDVGLAGFYNEQFF
TRBJ1-6 TRBV12-3/TRBV12-4 . TRBD1 TGTGCCAGCAGTTTACAGGGGGATTCACCCCTCCACTTT CASSLQGDSPLHF
TRBJ1-5 TRBV6-5 . . TGTGCCAGCTTACTGAATAGCAATCAGCCCCAGCATTTT CASLLNSNQPQHF
TRBJ2-5 TRBV7-9 . TRBD1 TGTGCCAGCAGCTTGGGACAGGGGTACGAGACCCAGTACTTC CASSLGQGYETQYF
TRBJ1-1 TRBV2 . . TGTGCCAGCAGTGATAAGGGGCGGAAACCTACTGAAGCTTTCTTT CASSDKGRKPTEAFF
TRBJ1-1 TRBV27 . . TGTGCCAGCAGTTTTCGGGGTAACACTGAAGCTTTCTTT CASSFRGNTEAFF
TRBJ2-1 TRBV5-6 . TRBD2 TGTGCCAGCAGCTCTCCAGCGGGAGGAAAGCAGTTCTTC CASSSPAGGKQFF
TRBJ2-7 TRBV7-2 . TRBD1 TGTGCCAGCAGCTTCCGGGACAGGGGTTGGTACGAGCAGTACTTC CASSFRDRGWYEQYF
TRBJ1-1 TRBV5-1 few . TGCGCCAGCAGCTTTACCGGGACAAAGAACACTGAAGCTTTCTTT CASSFTGTKNTEAFF
TRBJ2-7 TRBV13 once TRBD1 TGTGCCAGCAGCCTCGGGACAGGGACCCTCTACGAGCAGTACTTC CASSLGTGTLYEQYF
TRBJ2-3 TRBV7-2 . TRBD2 TGTGCCAGCAGCTCCATGTATACCCGGGGGGCAGATACGCAGTATTTT CASSSMYTRGADTQYF
TRBJ1-2 TRBV19 . . TGTGCCAGTAGCGGGCAGGAGTTACGAGGGAACTATGGCTACACCTTC CASSGQELRGNYGYTF
TRBJ1-6 TRBV10-2 . TRBD1 TGCGCATCGAGACAGGGATCACCAAATTCACCCCTCCACTTT CASRQGSPNSPLHF
TRBJ2-3 TRBV18 . . TGTGCCAGCTCACCTGGGCAGGCCACAGATACGCAGTATTTT CASSPGQATDTQYF
TRBJ2-7 TRBV10-3 . . TGTGCCATCAGTGAGTCGATGGAGGGCGGCGAGCAGTACTTC CAISESMEGGEQYF
TRBJ2-7 TRBV6-2/TRBV6-3 . TRBD1 TGTGCCAGCAGTTATAGACAGGGAAAGGGCGAGCAGTACTTC CASSYRQGKGEQYF
TRBJ2-2 TRBV24-1 . TRBD1 TGTGCCACCAGTGATTGGGGGACAGGATACACCGGGGAGCTGTTTTTT CATSDWGTGYTGELFF
TRBJ1-6 TRBV28 . . TGTGCCAGCAGTCAGGGGACCGCCTATAATTCACCCCTCCACTTT CASSQGTAYNSPLHF
TRBJ1-4 TRBV4-1 . . TGCGCCAGCAGCCGTAACTCTAGGGAGCAACTGTTTTTT CASSRNSREQLFF
TRBJ2-7 TRBV27 . . TGTGCCAGCAGTCCGACTCAGGGACTCTACGAGCAGTACTTC CASSPTQGLYEQYF
TRBJ1-4 TRBV7-9 . TRBD1 TGTGCCAGCAGCTTATACAGGGGACAGGGTTATCAAAAACTGTTTTTT CASSLYRGQGYQKLFF
TRBJ1-1 TRBV9 . . TGTGCCAGTACGGGGGGACGGCAAATGAACACTGAAGCTTTCTTT CASTGGRQMNTEAFF
TRBJ1-4 TRBV7-9 . TRBD1 TGTGCCAGCAGCGAACCGACAGGGCTGAATGAAAAACTGTTTTTT CASSEPTGLNEKLFF
TRBJ2-3 TRBV19 . . TGTGCCAGCGGTGGTCGCACAGATACGCAGTATTTT CASGGRTDTQYF
TRBJ2-2 TRBV7-8 . TRBD2 TGTGCCAGCAGCTTTCTAGCGGGGGGACCCACCGGGGAGCTGTTTTTT CASSFLAGGPTGELFF
TRBJ1-2 TRBV4-1 . TRBD1 TGCGCCAGCAGCCACGCACCAGGACAGGGGCGCGCTTATCAGGGCTATGGCTACACCTTC CASSHAPGQGRAYQGYGYTF
TRBJ2-1 TRBV18 . . TGTGCCAGCTCACCTGGGACTCTTTTGAGCTCCTACAATGAGCAGTTCTTC CASSPGTLLSSYNEQFF
TRBJ2-1 TRBV2 . TRBD1 TGTGCCAGCAGTGGGGACAGGGGAAATGAGCAGTTCTTC CASSGDRGNEQFF
TRBJ1-4 TRBV18 . . TGTGCCAGCTCACTGCAGGGAGGGGCCTTGTATGAAAAACTGTTTTTT CASSLQGGALYEKLFF
TRBJ2-4 TRBV28 . . TGTGCCAGCAGTCCTCTCGGGGGAGCCAAAAACATTCAGTACTTC CASSPLGGAKNIQYF
TRBJ1-2 TRBV19 . TRBD1 TGTGCCAGTAGTGGTGACAGGGAGGCTAACTATGGCTACACCTTC CASSGDREANYGYTF
TRBJ1-4 TRBV5-4 . TRBD1 TGTGCCAGCAGCTCTCCGGGACAGGGTAATGAAAAACTGTTTTTT CASSSPGQGNEKLFF
TRBJ2-7 TRBV24-1 . . TGTGCCACCAGTGACCGGACACTGGGGGAGCAGTACTTC CATSDRTLGEQYF